This entry features one TCR beta chain sequence. Its matching antigen is unknown. Produced via immunoSEQ multiplex PCR; TCRdb's table is partial and in-frame only. This table holds around 2.5 million clones, 93% found once. The source of the sample is a study of shared clonotypes between healthy human individuals. This CDR3 region has 16 residues. The V gene lost 2 bases and the J gene lost 5 bases, with 15 bases spanning the gap. Germline V CDR1 and CDR2: MNHNS, SASEGT. Study-wide points: Estimated richness was generally greater in naive than memory subsets.

This clonotype originated in a man between 18 and 35 years old in good health. Some clones in this sample may be carry-over from other donors' samples. The chain is built from TRBV6-1 and TRBJ1-4; the D gene is possibly TRBD1 (5 bases). The sample comprised naive CD4+ T cells from PBMCs. Noted subset: CD45RA+ positively selected. CDR3 in DNA: TGTGCCAGCAGTGAACTTGTTGGACAAGGAAATGAAAAACTGTTTTTT. Translating gives CASSELVGQGNEKLFF.